The 21 T cell receptor beta chains reported below all come from one sample, sequenced in a study of T cells in localized non-small cell lung cancer. Some clones are missing from TCRdb's copy, which holds only in-frame ones; the method was immunoSEQ multiplex PCR. This sample has around 3,600 clones, with more than 20% found just once. This specimen consisted of lung tumor tissue, obtained before any cancer treatment. Receptors originate from a woman aged 35 to 70 with stage I lung adenocarcinoma.

In its sample, this clone is medium-sized. This chain joins TRBV6-8 and TRBJ1-2; 11 bases line up with TRBD1. Germline V gives CDR1 MNHGY, CDR2 SAAAGT. CDR3 length: 14 amino acids. The V gene end was trimmed by 4 bases and the J gene end by 8 bases; junction bases not matched to a gene: 6. The CDR3: CASSFRDRGFGYTF. CDR3 bases: TGTGCCAGCAGTTTCCGGGACAGGGGGTTCGGCTACACCTTC.

The rearrangement links TRBV19 to TRBJ1-4; D gene ambiguous. CDR3 length: 16 residues. Germline CDR1 and CDR2: LNHDA and SQIVND (reference sequence). Trimming removed 4 bases at V and 1 base at J, with 13 bases between. In nucleotides, the CDR3 is TGTGCCAGTAGTAATCGCGGGTTCGGAACTAATGAAAAACTGTTTTTT. As protein: CASSNRGFGTNEKLFF.

A few counts support this clone. This chain connects TRBV15 to TRBJ2-1; 11 bases are shared with TRBD2. J gave up 4 bases and V 8 bases, and 4 bases lay outside the gene matches. The germline gives CDR1 LNHNV, CDR2 YYDKDF (reference sequence). The CDR3 is 14 amino acids. The CDR3 here is CATGSGRAYNEQFF. The CDR3 nucleotides read TGTGCCACCGGTAGCGGGAGGGCTTACAATGAGCAGTTCTTC. Full variable domain (rest looked up from reference TRBV15 and TRBJ2-1): DAMVIQNPRYQVTQFGKPVTLSCSQTLNHNVMYWYQQKSSQAPKLLFHYYDKDFNNEADTPDNFQSRRPNTSFCFLDIRSPGLGDTAMYLCATGSGRAYNEQFFGPGTRLTVL.

V usage is TRBV30 and J usage is TRBJ1-1; 7 nucleotides match TRBD1. CDR1 is GTSNPN and CDR2 is SVGIG in the germline V gene (reference sequence). The V and J ends lost 1 base and 7 bases, in that order; junction bases with no gene match: 3. The CDR3 covers 12 residues. CDR3 sequence: CAWSAQGGEAFF. The DNA of the CDR3 is TGTGCCTGGAGTGCCCAGGGGGGTGAAGCTTTCTTT.

This clone appeared a few times. The V call is TRBV6-8, the J call TRBJ1-2; D not resolved. CDR1 is MNHGY, CDR2 SAAAGT, per germline. The CDR3 sequence is 14 residues long. Trimming stripped 0 bases from V and 8 bases from J, with 13 bases between. This CDR3 is CASSYSIQIGGYTF. The CDR3 bases are TGTGCCAGCAGTTACTCGATCCAAATAGGAGGCTACACCTTC.

This clone showed up just a few times. The V call is TRBV19, the J call TRBJ1-1; TRBD1 aligns across 7 bases. This CDR3 region has 14 residues. V trimming: 5 bases; J trimming: 1 base; junction bases outside the gene matches: 4. From germline, CDR1 is LNHDA and CDR2 SQIVND (reference sequence). In DNA form, the CDR3 reads TGTGCCAGTAGTTGGGGACAGACGAACACTGAAGCTTTCTTT. This gives the protein CASSWGQTNTEAFF.

This clone came up once. J is TRBJ2-1 and V is TRBV10-2, with 7 bases matching TRBD2. This CDR3 region has 17 residues. V shed 5 bases and J 3 bases; nucleotides not matched to a gene: 13. Germline CDR1 reads WSHSY; CDR2 reads SAAADI. The CDR3 nucleotides read TGCGCCAGCAGTCCCCCCCGCCAGGGAGGGATCTACAATGAGCAGTTCTTC. Amino acids: CASSPPRQGGIYNEQFF.

This clone qualifies as medium-sized (0.01 to 0.1%). The chain links TRBV6-8 to TRBJ2-7; 8 bases map to TRBD2. The CDR3 runs 18 residues. CDR1 is MNHGY and CDR2 is SAAAGT in the germline V gene. V was clipped by 0 bases and J by 2 bases; unmatched bases: 12. CDR3 sequence (DNA): TGTGCCAGCAGTTACTCGAGTAGACGACGGGAGGGCCCCTACGAGCAGTACTTC. Encoded protein: CASSYSSRRREGPYEQYF.

The gene calls are TRBV11-3 and TRBJ1-1; the match to TRBD1 covers 8 bases. V shed 5 bases, J shed 4 bases, and the junction held 6 bases outside the gene matches. The CDR3 covers 14 residues. Germline-derived CDR1 and CDR2 are SGHNT and YENEEA. The CDR3 reads CASSPQGVPTEAFF. CDR3 sequence (DNA): TGTGCCAGCAGCCCACAGGGGGTCCCCACTGAAGCTTTCTTT.

J is TRBJ2-5 and V is TRBV6-8; 10 bases line up with TRBD2. The V and J ends lost 5 bases and 2 bases, in that order; junction bases with no gene match: 2. CDR3 size: 14 residues. Germline CDR1 and CDR2: MNHGY and SAAAGT. The CDR3 is CASSGGLAQETQYF. The CDR3 DNA sequence: TGTGCCAGCAGTGGGGGACTAGCGCAAGAGACCCAGTACTTC.

This clone qualifies as medium-sized. V is TRBV6-8 and J is TRBJ2-7; D may match TRBD1 or TRBD2 (5 bases each). With 7 bases removed from V and 12 bases from J, the gap between germline ends came to 28 bases. The CDR3 is made up of 15 amino acids. Germline assignment: CDR1 MNHGY and CDR2 SAAAGT. In DNA, the CDR3 is TGTGCCAGCACGGATGGTAGGGGACCTATCCCTGATCCGTACTTC. This translates into CASTDGRGPIPDPYF.

This clone was detected a few times. The rearrangement uses TRBV11-3 and TRBJ2-1; TRBD2 is a possible D gene (5 bases). Trimming stripped 2 bases from V and 2 bases from J, with 13 bases between. This CDR3 is built from 16 residues. CDR1 and CDR2 (germline): SGHNT, YENEEA. CDR3 loop: CASSLWVSATYNEQFF. For the CDR3, the DNA is TGTGCCAGCAGCTTATGGGTTAGCGCCACCTACAATGAGCAGTTCTTC.

There are a few counts of this clone. The germline gene is not matched at one end of the junction; a read error may be the cause. The rearrangement links TRBV9 to TRBJ1-4, with TRBD1 matching 7 bases. This CDR3 contains 15 residues. CDR1 SGDLS and CDR2 YYNGEE come from the germline V gene. The CDR3 DNA follows: TGTGCCAGCAGTGTAGAGGGAAGGGGGCGTGAAAAACTGTTTTTT. Amino acids: CASSVEGRGREKLFF.

This clone was observed a few times. This chain joins TRBV11-3 and TRBJ2-1; D gene ambiguous. This CDR3 is 14 amino acids long. V was pared by 5 bases and J by 4 bases, with 12 bases between. Germline V CDR1 and CDR2: SGHNT, YENEEA. The CDR3 spells CASSLQGQYNEQFF. The DNA for the CDR3 is TGTGCCAGCAGCCTCCAAGGGCAGTACAATGAGCAGTTCTTC. Using reference TRBV11-3 and TRBJ2-1 for the parts outside the CDR3, the full variable domain is EAGVVQSPRYKIIEKKQPVAFWCNPISGHNTLYWYLQNLGQGPELLIRYENEEAVDDSQLPKDRFSAERLKGVDSTLKIQPAELGDSAVYLCASSLQGQYNEQFFGPGTRLTVL.

The genes are TRBV9 and TRBJ1-2, with unresolved D. V lost 0 bases and J lost 2, with 8 bases in between. Germline V gives CDR1 SGDLS, CDR2 YYNGEE. The CDR3 is 14 residues long. CDR3 nucleotides: TGTGCCAGCAGCGTAGCCCGTGAAAACTATGGCTACACCTTC. It is translated as CASSVARENYGYTF. The full variable domain, completed using reference TRBV9 and TRBJ1-2, is DSGVTQTPKHLITATGQRVTLRCSPRSGDLSVYWYQQSLDQGLQFLIQYYNGEERAKGNILERFSAQQFPDLHSELNLSSLELGDSALYFCASSVARENYGYTFGSGTRLTVV.

This sequence joins TRBV6-4 and TRBJ2-5; the match to TRBD2 covers 12 bases. This CDR3 comprises 18 residues. CDR1 and CDR2 from the germline V gene are MRHNA and SNTAGT. The V gene end was trimmed by 3 bases and the J gene end by 4 bases; junction bases not matched to a gene: 12. This CDR3 reads CASSEESPLTSGRETQYF. CDR3 coding DNA: TGTGCCAGCAGTGAGGAATCGCCCCTGACTAGCGGGAGAGAGACCCAGTACTTC.

By its share, this clone is large. This sequence joins TRBV9 and TRBJ1-1; no clear D. The CDR3 consists of 13 residues. Germline lookup yields CDR1 SGDLS and CDR2 YYNGEE. The V and J ends lost 5 bases and 5 bases respectively, with 13 bases between them. The CDR3 loop is CASSPGDGTEAFF. CDR3 DNA: TGTGCCAGCAGTCCAGGCGATGGGACTGAAGCTTTCTTT.

This clone showed up just once. CDR3 protein: CASSLPAGMNTGELFF. CDR3 DNA: TGCGCCAGCAGCTTACCAGCGGGTATGAACACCGGGGAGCTGTTTTTT. This chain uses TRBV5-1 with TRBJ2-2, with D perhaps matching TRBD2 (6 bases). V was clipped by 2 bases and J by 1 base, with 12 bases between them. This CDR3 contains 16 residues. CDR1 is SGHRS and CDR2 is YFSETQ in the germline V gene. The full variable domain, with the rest looked up from reference TRBV5-1 and TRBJ2-2, is KAGVTQTPRYLIKTRGQQVTLSCSPISGHRSVSWYQQTPGQGLQFLFEYFSETQRNKGNFPGRFSGRQFSNSRSEMNVSTLELGDSALYLCASSLPAGMNTGELFFGEGSRLTVL.

Within the sample, this clone is medium-sized (0.01 to 0.1%). The chain is built from TRBV11-3 and TRBJ2-1, with TRBD2 matching over 10 bases. The CDR3 is 17 residues long. Trimming took 4 bases from V and 0 from J; bases not matched to a gene: 6. Germline V CDR1 and CDR2: SGHNT, YENEEA. The CDR3 region is CASSSASGGPSYNEQFF. The CDR3 DNA reads as TGTGCCAGCAGCTCCGCTAGCGGGGGTCCCTCCTACAATGAGCAGTTCTTC.

J is TRBJ1-4 and V is TRBV11-3, with TRBD1 matching 12 bases. CDR3 length equals 18 residues. The trim removed 3 bases at V and 2 bases at J, leaving 7 bases unmatched. The germline V gene encodes CDR1 SGHNT and CDR2 YENEEA. CDR3 protein: CASSFPGQGAGTNEKLFF. CDR3 nucleotides: TGTGCCAGCAGCTTTCCGGGACAGGGGGCTGGCACTAATGAAAAACTGTTTTTT.

The V call is TRBV11-3, the J call TRBJ1-1; D is perhaps TRBD1 (5 bases). CDR1 and CDR2 (germline): SGHNT, YENEEA. The CDR3 runs 15 residues. Deletions cut 5 bases from V and 7 bases from J, with 20 bases between. CDR3 residues: CASSQSLSGLSEAFF. The DNA for the CDR3 is TGTGCCAGCAGCCAAAGCCTCTCGGGGCTTAGTGAAGCTTTCTTT.